This TCR beta chain was captured in a study of T cells expressing NK-cell markers. Background on the study: Sorted CD3+CD56+NKG2C+, CD3+CD56+NKG2C- and CD3+CD56-NKG2C+ T cells provided the TCR beta repertoires.

Study observations and caveats: A few of the donors also had these clonotypes leading their CD3+CD56-NKG2C+ fraction.

TCR beta libraries carry UMIs added by 5'RACE template switching. TCRdb processed the 5' RACE reads again and assigns one entry to each CDR3 protein, with no DNA. This sample's table reports under 600,000 distinct CDR3 sequences. The CDR3 consists of 15 residues. Germline V gives CDR1 LGHNT, CDR2 FRNRAP. Comment on this clonotype: Its antigen remains unknown.

The rearrangement uses TRBV12-5 and TRBJ2-5; TCRdb returns TRBD1, unconfirmable since there is no DNA. The TCR comes from a woman between 50 and 59 years old in good health. Sequenced sample: blood T cells: a sorted CD56 or NKG2C T cell subset, CD4+ or CD8+ T cells, or bulk PBMC T cells (not recorded which). Here the CDR3 reads CASGFRDRGLETQYF.